The 17 T cell receptor beta chains presented below share a single source sample, sequenced in a study of cytomegalovirus exposure and HLA in healthy donors. A multiplex PCR was run with 60 Vbeta primers and 13 Jbeta primers. Method: immunoSEQ multiplex PCR; TCRdb's copy keeps in-frame clones and lacks some. The sample holds fewer than 200,000 clones, approximately 73% seen once. Material for sequencing was PBMCs. These receptors were collected from a woman aged 18-35 years in good health and CMV-seropositive.

Worth noting for this clone: Germline is not matched at one junction end, which may reflect a read error. The chain uses TRBV30 and TRBJ2-2, with 9 bases matching TRBD1. In germline, CDR1 is GTSNPN, CDR2 SVGIG (reference sequence). The CDR3 consists of 12 residues. The DNA for the CDR3 is TGTGTCTGGGGACAGGGCACCGGGGAGCTGTTTTTT. This gives the protein CVWGQGTGELFF.

This clone came up once. The chain links TRBV5-1 to TRBJ1-2; 9 bases line up with TRBD1. This CDR3 region has 13 residues. V shed 4 bases, J shed 3 bases, and the junction held 1 base outside the gene matches. CDR1 and CDR2 (germline): SGHRS, YFSETQ. CDR3 nucleotide sequence: TGCGCCAGCAGCAGGGACAGGGACTATGGCTACACCTTC. Translating gives CASSRDRDYGYTF.

The chain has TRBV7-3 and TRBJ2-3, with D maybe TRBD2 (6 bases). Trimming took 4 bases from V and 1 from J, leaving 12 bases between them. The germline CDR1 and CDR2 sequences are SGHTA and FQGTGA. This CDR3 is 15 amino acids long. CDR3 sequence (DNA): TGTGCCAGCAGCTCCAGGCGGGGTGGCACAGATACGCAGTATTTT. It specifies CASSSRRGGTDTQYF. Filled out from reference TRBV7-3 and TRBJ2-3, the complete variable domain reads GAGVSQTPSNKVTEKGKYVELRCDPISGHTALYWYRQSLGQGPEFLIYFQGTGAADDSGLPNDRFFAVRPEGSVSTLKIQRTERGDSAVYLCASSSRRGGTDTQYFGPGTRLTVL.

V and J are TRBV6-6 and TRBJ1-2; 7 nucleotides align to TRBD1. CDR1 and CDR2 from the germline V gene are MNHNY and SVGAGI (reference sequence). V gave up 3 bases and J gave up 1 base; unmatched junction bases: 8. The CDR3 is 16 residues long. The CDR3, as DNA: TGTGCCAGCAGTTATGATCCGGGACAGAATAACTATGGCTACACCTTC. Residues: CASSYDPGQNNYGYTF.

The count of this clone is one. The chain couples TRBV6-6 to TRBJ1-5, with 7 bases that match TRBD1. V gave up 1 base and J gave up 5 bases; unmatched junction bases: 5. This CDR3 spans 15 amino acids. CDR1 MNHNY and CDR2 SVGAGI come from the germline V gene (reference sequence). The CDR3 DNA sequence: TGTGCCAGCAGTTACTTGACAGGGCCCGATCAGCCCCAGCATTTT. Protein: CASSYLTGPDQPQHF.

The chain couples TRBV30 to TRBJ2-2; 8 positions match TRBD1. J was trimmed by 5 bases and V by 8 bases; bases with no gene match: 4. Germline V gene sequence: CDR1 GTSNPN, CDR2 SVGIG (reference sequence). There are 12 residues in the CDR3. The DNA for the CDR3 is TGTGCCGTGACAGGGGTTACCGGGGAGCTGTTTTTT. It is translated as CAVTGVTGELFF.

The chain carries TRBV10-3 and TRBJ2-1; tentatively, D is TRBD2 (5 bases). This CDR3 is built from 14 residues. The V and J ends lost 3 bases and 6 bases respectively, with 12 bases between them. Germline values: CDR1 ENHRY, CDR2 SYGVKD. The CDR3 is CAISEPGLGNEQFF. As DNA, the CDR3 is TGTGCCATCAGTGAACCGGGATTGGGCAATGAGCAGTTCTTC.

This chain joins TRBV9 and TRBJ1-2; D is uncertain. This CDR3 has 16 amino acids. V dropped 0 bases and J dropped 0 bases, with 12 bases sitting between them. In germline, CDR1 is SGDLS, CDR2 YYNGEE. The CDR3 sequence is CASSVGAKTANYGYTF. The CDR3 DNA follows: TGTGCCAGCAGCGTAGGGGCGAAAACTGCTAACTATGGCTACACCTTC. Drawing the rest from reference TRBV9 and TRBJ1-2, the complete variable domain is DSGVTQTPKHLITATGQRVTLRCSPRSGDLSVYWYQQSLDQGLQFLIQYYNGEERAKGNILERFSAQQFPDLHSELNLSSLELGDSALYFCASSVGAKTANYGYTFGSGTRLTVV.

This clone was detected only a few times. The chain is built from TRBV5-1 and TRBJ2-1, with 10 positions matching TRBD2. The length of the CDR3 is 12 residues. Germline lookup yields CDR1 SGHRS and CDR2 YFSETQ. V gave up 4 bases and J gave up 14 bases; unmatched junction bases: 6. In nucleotides, the CDR3 is TGCGCCAGCAGCGCCCTTAGCGGGGGGAAGTTCTTC. Its protein is CASSALSGGKFF.

This chain connects TRBV28 to TRBJ1-6; D is undetermined. Trimming took off 8 bases at V and 7 bases at J, with 12 bases between the two ends. This CDR3 is 13 amino acids long. Germline-derived CDR1 and CDR2 are MDHEN and SYDVKM. CDR3 residues: CASGGTGNSPLHF. CDR3 in DNA: TGTGCCAGCGGAGGCACGGGGAATTCACCCCTCCACTTT.

The gene calls are TRBV14 and TRBJ2-7; 13 bases agree with TRBD2. Germline V CDR1 and CDR2: SGHDN, FVKESK. J was trimmed by 1 base and V by 6 bases; bases with no gene match: 15. CDR3 size: 19 residues. The CDR3 loop is CASSTSGTSGAHPSYEQYF. The CDR3 DNA reads as TGTGCCAGCAGTACATCCGGGACTAGCGGGGCCCACCCTTCCTACGAGCAGTACTTC.

The chain links TRBV9 to TRBJ1-6; possible D gene TRBD1, 5 bases. Germline CDR1 and CDR2: SGDLS and YYNGEE. Between the trimmed V and J ends, which lost 0 bases and 2 bases, there was a span of 9 bases. CDR3 size: 16 residues. The DNA for the CDR3 is TGTGCCAGCAGCGTAGGGACAAGCGCCTATAATTCACCCCTCCACTTT. Translation: CASSVGTSAYNSPLHF.

V usage is TRBV5-1 and J usage is TRBJ2-2, with 8 bases identical to TRBD1. Germline V gene lookup returns CDR1 SGHRS and CDR2 YFSETQ. The length of the CDR3 is 16 residues. V gave up 4 bases and J gave up 1 base; unmatched junction bases: 6. CDR3 region: CASSLPGTGNTGELFF. The CDR3 coding sequence is TGCGCCAGCAGCCTCCCCGGGACAGGGAACACCGGGGAGCTGTTTTTT.

The V gene is TRBV7-2, the J gene TRBJ1-3; a weak D match, TRBD1 (5 bases). Deletions cut 2 bases from V and 0 bases from J, with 8 bases between. Germline V gene data show CDR1 as SGHTA and CDR2 as FQGNSA. This CDR3 comprises 15 residues. The CDR3 is CASSLRGNSGNTIYF. CDR3 sequence (DNA): TGTGCCAGCAGCTTAAGGGGAAACTCTGGAAACACCATATATTTT.

Regarding this clone: The junction and the germline gene differ at one end; a read error may be behind it. This chain connects TRBV7-2 to TRBJ1-6; 10 nucleotides align to TRBD1. The CDR3 is made up of 16 amino acids. Per germline, CDR1 SGHTA and CDR2 FQGNSA. The CDR3 region has the DNA TGTGCCAGCAGCTTACCAATGGGGACAGGGGATTCACTCCTCCACTTT. It specifies CASSLPMGTGDSLLHF.

The chain recombines TRBV6-5 with TRBJ1-1; 9 nucleotides line up with TRBD1. V shed 3 bases, J shed 7 bases, and the junction held 9 bases outside the gene matches. There are 15 residues in the CDR3. Germline V lookup: CDR1 MNHEY, CDR2 SVGAGI. The CDR3 coding sequence is TGTGCCAGCAGTTATCCGGGACAGGGAGGGGTTGAAGCTTTCTTT. It specifies CASSYPGQGGVEAFF.

The chain links TRBV14 to TRBJ2-3, with TRBD2 matching over 15 bases. This CDR3 spans 17 amino acids. Germline V gene data show CDR1 as SGHDN and CDR2 as FVKESK. V dropped 4 bases and J dropped 4; count of bases not matched to a gene: 6. The chain's CDR3 is CASSRTSGGASADTQYF. DNA of the CDR3: TGTGCCAGCAGCCGGACTAGCGGGGGGGCCTCAGCAGATACGCAGTATTTT. Looking up the rest from reference TRBV14 and TRBJ2-3 gives the full variable domain: EAGVTQFPSHSVIEKGQTVTLRCDPISGHDNLYWYRRVMGKEIKFLLHFVKESKQDESGMPNNRFLAERTGGTYSTLKVQPAELEDSGVYFCASSRTSGGASADTQYFGPGTRLTVL.